This T cell receptor beta chain was recorded in a study of blood T cell repertoires in COVID-19. About the study: In each case, the material was cDNA or gDNA derived from T cells, B-cell-depleted T cells, or PBMCs.

Clones were sequenced by immunoSEQ multiplex PCR, and TCRdb holds only the in-frame ones, with some missing. Of some 150,000 clones listed, about 77% are singletons. This clone was seen a single time. CDR1 is MNHEY, CDR2 SMNVEV, per germline (reference sequence). V lost 1 base and J 2 bases, leaving 12 bases between the germline ends. CDR3 length equals 17 residues. This clonotype was sampled from a woman over 75 with acute or convalescent COVID-19. The sample was peripheral blood. The rearrangement uses TRBV27 and TRBJ1-6; D might be TRBD1 (6 bases). The CDR3 DNA reads as TGTGCCAGCAGTTTATGGGGGGGGCGTCCCTATAATTCACCCCTCCACTTT. Residues: CASSLWGGRPYNSPLHF.